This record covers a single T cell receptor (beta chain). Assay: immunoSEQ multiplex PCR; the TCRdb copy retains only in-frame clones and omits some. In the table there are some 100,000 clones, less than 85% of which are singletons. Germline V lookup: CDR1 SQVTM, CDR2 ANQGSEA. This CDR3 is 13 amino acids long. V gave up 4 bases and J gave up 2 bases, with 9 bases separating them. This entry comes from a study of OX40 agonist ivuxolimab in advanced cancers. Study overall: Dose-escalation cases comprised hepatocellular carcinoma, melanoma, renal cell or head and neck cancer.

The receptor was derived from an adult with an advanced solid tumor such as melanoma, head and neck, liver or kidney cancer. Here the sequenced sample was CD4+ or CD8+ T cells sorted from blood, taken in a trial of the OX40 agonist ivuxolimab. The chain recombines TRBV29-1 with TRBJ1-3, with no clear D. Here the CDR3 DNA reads TGCAGCGTTGCTTGGTCGGCTGGAAACACCATATATTTT. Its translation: CSVAWSAGNTIYF.